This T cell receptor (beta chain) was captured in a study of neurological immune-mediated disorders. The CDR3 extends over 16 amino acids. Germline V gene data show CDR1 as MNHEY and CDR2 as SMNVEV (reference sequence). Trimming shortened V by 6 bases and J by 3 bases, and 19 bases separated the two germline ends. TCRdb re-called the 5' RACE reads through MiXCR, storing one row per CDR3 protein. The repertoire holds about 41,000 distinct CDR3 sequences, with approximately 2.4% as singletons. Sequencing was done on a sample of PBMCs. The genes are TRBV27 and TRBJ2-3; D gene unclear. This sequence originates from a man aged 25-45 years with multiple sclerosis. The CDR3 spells CASRAEDRVETDTQYF. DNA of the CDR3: TGTGCCAGCAGGGCTGAAGACCGGGTCGAAACAGATACGCAGTATTTT.